Following are 31 T cell receptor beta chains from one sample sequenced in a study of Graves' ophthalmopathy and Graves' hyperthyroidism. The TCR beta CDR3 regions underwent amplification from RNA transcripts. HTBI primers were used in a first-round RT-PCR, which preceded a second-round multiplex PCR. Each CDR3 protein is one row after TCRdb ran MiXCR on the multiplex PCR reads. The sample shows 200,000 to 250,000 distinct CDR3 sequences, around a fifth of them seen only once. Sequenced: peripheral blood. These receptor sequences come from a woman in her fifties or sixties with Graves' ophthalmopathy.

This clonotype has at least ten counts. The chain uses TRBV12-3 or TRBV12-4 and TRBJ2-5; 11 nucleotides line up with TRBD1. Unmatched junction bases numbered 7, after V lost 5 bases and J lost 2 bases. The CDR3 is 16 amino acids. The CDR3 DNA is TGTGCCAGCAGTGGGGGGACAGGGGGAACTCAAGAGACCCAGTACTTC. Translated, it gives CASSGGTGGTQETQYF.

This clonotype showed up many times. The chain has TRBV6-1 and TRBJ2-7; the match to TRBD2 covers 13 bases. The CDR3 is 14 residues long. Germline V CDR1 and CDR2: MNHNS, SASEGT. Trimming cost V 7 bases and J 5 bases; bases outside gene matches: 5. The CDR3 is CASTRLAGGHEQYF. CDR3 in DNA: TGTGCCAGCACTCGACTAGCGGGAGGCCACGAGCAGTACTTC.

This clonotype has a count of ten or more. The rearrangement links TRBV5-1 to TRBJ2-7; D call uncertain. The CDR3 contains 14 residues. Trimming took 0 bases from V and 5 from J, leaving 12 bases between them. Germline values: CDR1 SGHRS, CDR2 YFSETQ. The CDR3 loop reads CASSLVTETHEQYF. The CDR3, as DNA: TGCGCCAGCAGCTTGGTCACAGAAACCCACGAGCAGTACTTC. The full variable domain, completed using reference TRBV5-1 and TRBJ2-7, is KAGVTQTPRYLIKTRGQQVTLSCSPISGHRSVSWYQQTPGQGLQFLFEYFSETQRNKGNFPGRFSGRQFSNSRSEMNVSTLELGDSALYLCASSLVTETHEQYFGPGTRLTVT.

This clonotype was seen many times. This chain joins TRBV6-6 and TRBJ1-5, with a possible D match to TRBD1 (5 bases). Trimming stripped 5 bases from V and 2 bases from J, with 16 bases between. The germline gives CDR1 MNHNY, CDR2 SVGAGI (reference sequence). The CDR3 sequence is 16 residues long. CDR3 in amino acids: CASSNRGGNGNQPQHF. CDR3 nucleotide sequence: TGTGCCAGCAGTAACCGTGGGGGAAACGGCAATCAGCCCCAGCATTTT.

This clonotype was detected ten times or more. This rearrangement joins TRBV6-1 to TRBJ2-5; D gene ambiguous. CDR3 length: 16 amino acids. Germline V gene sequence: CDR1 MNHNS, CDR2 SASEGT. The germline V and J ends were trimmed by 1 base and 1 base, with 13 bases remaining between them. The CDR3 spells CASSEVGRTRQETQYF. The CDR3 DNA reads TGTGCCAGCAGTGAAGTTGGCAGAACCCGCCAAGAGACCCAGTACTTC.

This clonotype was observed at least ten times. The CDR3 spells CASSLGAGTQYF. The CDR3 DNA is TGTGCCAGCAGCTTAGGGGCAGGGACCCAGTACTTC. The chain is built from TRBV7-9 and TRBJ2-5; D gene unclear. The CDR3 loop spans 12 amino acids. The V gene's germline CDR1 is SEHNR and CDR2 FQNEAQ (reference sequence). Trimming took off 1 base at V and 7 bases at J, with 7 bases between the two ends.

Details on this clonotype: Germline is not matched at one junction end, which may reflect a read error. This chain joins TRBV28 and TRBJ2-7; D is undetermined. Germline V lookup: CDR1 MDHEN, CDR2 SYDVKM. The CDR3 is 17 residues long. The CDR3 reads CASSQDVKVLNSYEQYF. Here the CDR3 DNA reads TGCGCCAGCAGCCAAGATGTGAAGGTCCTGAACTCCTACGAGCAGTACTTC.

Ten or more counts support this clonotype. The V call is TRBV7-8, the J call TRBJ2-7, with TRBD1 identical over 9 bases. Germline CDR1 and CDR2: SGHVS and FQNEAQ. J lost 3 bases, V lost 4 bases, and 7 bases had no gene match. The CDR3 covers 15 residues. The DNA for the CDR3 is TGTGCCAGCAGCTGGACCGGGACAGGGCTCTACGAGCAGTACTTC. The encoded protein is CASSWTGTGLYEQYF.

This clonotype was picked up many times. This chain uses TRBV30 with TRBJ1-5, with D uncertain. The CDR3 runs to 14 residues. V was clipped by 2 bases and J by 4 bases, with 12 bases between them. CDR1 is GTSNPN, CDR2 SVGIG, per germline (reference sequence). This chain's CDR3 is CAWSNRHSNQPQHF. CDR3 DNA: TGTGCCTGGAGTAACCGACATTCAAATCAGCCCCAGCATTTT.

The V and J genes are TRBV2 and TRBJ2-7, with TRBD2 identical over 13 bases. Germline V CDR1 and CDR2: SNHLY, FYNNEI. This CDR3 has 14 residues. The trim removed 7 bases at V and 6 bases at J, leaving 6 bases unmatched. The CDR3 loop reads CASTRTSGSGEQYF. The CDR3 bases are TGTGCCAGCACCAGGACTAGCGGGAGTGGCGAGCAGTACTTC. The entire variable domain, with the rest obtained from reference TRBV2 and TRBJ2-7, is as follows: EPEVTQTPSHQVTQMGQEVILRCVPISNHLYFYWYRQILGQKVEFLVSFYNNEISEKSEIFDDQFSVERPDGSNFTLKIRSTKLEDSAMYFCASTRTSGSGEQYFGPGTRLTVT.

This clonotype was found a few times. Compared with germline, one end of the junction differs, possibly owing to a read error. This chain joins TRBV7-7 and TRBJ2-2; TRBD2 might be the D (6 bases). CDR3 size: 16 residues. Germline V lookup: CDR1 SSHAT, CDR2 FNYEAQ (reference sequence). For the CDR3, the DNA is TGTGCTAGCAGCTTAGCGGCGGCAGGGAGCACCGGGGAGCTGTTTTTT. Translated, it gives CASSLAAAGSTGELFF.

This clonotype has ten or more counts. The rearrangement links TRBV19 to TRBJ1-2; 7 bases line up with TRBD1. The CDR3 runs 14 residues. V shed 5 bases and J 8 bases; nucleotides not matched to a gene: 11. From germline, CDR1 is LNHDA and CDR2 SQIVND (reference sequence). CDR3 in amino acids: CASSPDRDPQGYTF. CDR3 DNA sequence: TGTGCCAGTAGTCCAGACAGGGATCCCCAAGGCTACACCTTC.

This clonotype has at least ten counts. The gene calls are TRBV9 and TRBJ1-2; 9 nucleotides align to TRBD1. Trimming removed 2 bases from V and 3 bases from J; junction bases left unmatched: 5. CDR1 and CDR2 from the germline V gene are SGDLS and YYNGEE. This CDR3 comprises 15 residues. The DNA of the CDR3 is TGTGCCAGCAGCGTGGGGACAGGGATCGACTATGGCTACACCTTC. Its protein product is CASSVGTGIDYGYTF. Together with reference TRBV9 and TRBJ1-2, the CDR3 gives the full variable domain: DSGVTQTPKHLITATGQRVTLRCSPRSGDLSVYWYQQSLDQGLQFLIQYYNGEERAKGNILERFSAQQFPDLHSELNLSSLELGDSALYFCASSVGTGIDYGYTFGSGTRLTVV.

This clonotype was seen ten or more times. The chain couples TRBV5-1 to TRBJ2-7; 9 positions agree with TRBD1. From germline, CDR1 is SGHRS and CDR2 YFSETQ. This CDR3 spans 12 amino acids. V was pared by 5 bases and J by 6 bases, with 3 bases of the junction left unmatched. CDR3 sequence reads: CASRKTGGEQYF. Here the CDR3 DNA reads TGCGCCAGCAGGAAGACAGGGGGCGAGCAGTACTTC.

This clonotype occurred many times. The chain uses TRBV6-5 and TRBJ2-5, with D possibly called TRBD1 or TRBD2 (5 bases each). The V and J ends lost 2 bases and 5 bases respectively, with 12 bases between them. The CDR3 extends over 14 amino acids. CDR1 is MNHEY, CDR2 SVGAGI, per germline. The CDR3, as DNA: TGTGCCAGCAGTTACCCTCCGGGGCCCGAGACCCAGTACTTC. Translated, it gives CASSYPPGPETQYF.

V usage is TRBV28 and J usage is TRBJ1-1, with 8 bases identical to TRBD1. Germline trimming cut 6 bases from V and 1 base from J; bases unmatched to any gene: 13. The V gene's germline CDR1 is MDHEN and CDR2 SYDVKM. There are 17 residues in the CDR3. The CDR3, as DNA: TGTGCCAGCAGCCCAGGGGGCGCAGGGTCGTCGAACACTGAAGCTTTCTTT. Protein sequence: CASSPGGAGSSNTEAFF.

This clonotype appeared many times. This chain links TRBV6-1 with TRBJ2-2; 7 bases align to TRBD2. This CDR3 has 16 amino acids. Germline V gene sequence: CDR1 MNHNS, CDR2 SASEGT. Germline trimming cut 5 bases from V and 1 base from J; bases unmatched to any gene: 7. CDR3 nucleotides: TGTGCCAGCAGTAGGCCGGGACTACAGAACACCGGGGAGCTGTTTTTT. Its translation is CASSRPGLQNTGELFF.

This clonotype was recorded at least ten times. The gene calls are TRBV7-6 and TRBJ1-1, with D hard to call. Trimming left V 5 bases short and J 1 base short, with 8 bases between. CDR1 is SGHVS and CDR2 is FNYEAQ in the germline V gene. This CDR3 is built from 13 residues. Written as DNA, the CDR3 is TGTGCCAGCAGCGCAAATTGGAACACTGAAGCTTTCTTT. As protein: CASSANWNTEAFF.

This clonotype was found many times. The chain carries TRBV20-1 and TRBJ2-7, with 16 bases that match TRBD2. This CDR3 comprises 16 residues. Germline assignment: CDR1 DFQATT and CDR2 SNEGSKA (reference sequence). V lost 8 bases to trimming and J lost 6 bases; unmatched junction nucleotides: 13. The CDR3 sequence: CSSGLAGGPGLGEQYF. DNA for the CDR3: TGCAGTTCGGGACTAGCGGGAGGGCCAGGCTTAGGCGAGCAGTACTTC.

The chain is built from TRBV4-2 and TRBJ2-7, with 7 bases fitting TRBD2. The CDR3 is 16 residues long. The junction had 12 bases not matched to a gene; V was cut back by 5 bases and J by 2 bases. Germline CDR1 and CDR2: LGHNA and YNFKEQ. CDR3 bases: TGTGCCAGCAGCGTGGGTACTGGCGGGGGAACCTACGAGCAGTACTTC. It specifies CASSVGTGGGTYEQYF.

As concerns this clonotype: A junction boundary mismatches the germline segment, possibly from a read error. The chain combines TRBV24-1 with TRBJ2-5; D is ambiguous. CDR1 is KGHDR and CDR2 is SFDVKD in the germline V gene. The CDR3 is 16 residues long. The CDR3 loop is CASSEGSVGGQETQYF. CDR3 coding DNA: TGTGCCAGCAGTGAAGGTTCGGTCGGCGGCCAAGAGACCCAGTACTTC.

This clonotype was recorded many times. The gene calls are TRBV10-3 and TRBJ2-7; D may correspond to TRBD1 or TRBD2 (5 bases each). The ends were cut back, 3 bases at V and 5 bases at J, with 8 bases in the middle. In germline, CDR1 is ENHRY, CDR2 SYGVKD. The CDR3 extends over 12 amino acids. CDR3 nucleotide sequence: TGTGCCATCAGTGAATGGGGGAACGAGCAGTACTTC. It encodes CAISEWGNEQYF.

This clonotype was detected many times. Compared with germline, one end of the junction differs, possibly owing to a read error. This rearrangement joins TRBV6-4 to TRBJ2-1, with unresolved D. Looked up from germline, CDR1 is MRHNA and CDR2 is SNTAGT. The CDR3 is 19 residues long. The CDR3 is CATSDSRIASGSSYNEQFF. The CDR3 DNA reads TGTGCCACCAGTGACTCGCGTATCGCCAGTGGTAGCTCCTACAATGAGCAGTTCTTC.

This clonotype occurred many times. The gene calls are TRBV30 and TRBJ2-7; D is undetermined. With 0 bases removed from V and 5 bases from J, the gap between germline ends came to 5 bases. The CDR3 has 11 residues. CDR1 GTSNPN and CDR2 SVGIG come from the germline V gene (reference sequence). The CDR3 DNA is TGTGCCTGGAGTGTAGCTAACGAGCAGTACTTC. Protein sequence: CAWSVANEQYF. The full variable domain, its missing parts supplied by reference TRBV30 and TRBJ2-7, is SQTIHQWPATLVQPVGSPLSLECTVEGTSNPNLYWYRQAAGRGLQLLFYSVGIGQISSEVPQNLSASRPQDRQFILSSKKLLLSDSGFYLCAWSVANEQYFGPGTRLTVT.

In this sample, this clonotype turned up many times. This chain joins TRBV2 and TRBJ2-6; no firm D call. V lost 6 bases and J 0 bases, leaving 9 bases between the germline ends. From germline, CDR1 is SNHLY and CDR2 FYNNEI. The CDR3 is 15 residues long. The CDR3 nucleotides are TGTGCCAGCAGCCGACTGAGCTCTGGGGCCAACGTCCTGACTTTC. Residues: CASSRLSSGANVLTF. The full variable domain, completed using reference TRBV2 and TRBJ2-6, is EPEVTQTPSHQVTQMGQEVILRCVPISNHLYFYWYRQILGQKVEFLVSFYNNEISEKSEIFDDQFSVERPDGSNFTLKIRSTKLEDSAMYFCASSRLSSGANVLTFGAGSRLTVL.

In this sample, this clonotype turned up many times. The chain couples TRBV2 to TRBJ2-7, with D possibly being TRBD1 or TRBD2 (5 bases each). Trimming took off 1 base at V and 2 bases at J, with 15 bases between the two ends. Per germline, CDR1 SNHLY and CDR2 FYNNEI. The CDR3 totals 16 residues. DNA of the CDR3: TGTGCCAGCAGTGAAGGTGGGGGATTTCTAACCTACGAGCAGTACTTC. Amino acid sequence: CASSEGGGFLTYEQYF.

The table lists this clonotype with a few counts. CDR3: CASSIREGETQYF. In DNA, the CDR3 is TGTGCCAGTAGTATCCGGGAGGGCGAGACCCAGTACTTC. The chain carries TRBV19 and TRBJ2-5; 8 bases agree with TRBD2. The J segment lost 5 bases and the V segment lost 3 bases, leaving 2 bases of the junction unmatched. The CDR3 is 13 amino acids. Germline CDR1 LNHDA, CDR2 SQIVND (reference sequence). The variable domain in full, with the rest retrieved from reference TRBV19 and TRBJ2-5, is DGGITQSPKYLFRKEGQNVTLSCEQNLNHDAMYWYRQDPGQGLRLIYYSQIVNDFQKGDIAEGYSVSREKKESFPLTVTSAQKNPTAFYLCASSIREGETQYFGPGTRLLVL.

The chain has TRBV6-2 or TRBV6-3 and TRBJ1-1; 7 positions agree with TRBD1. Looked up from germline, CDR1 is MNHEY and CDR2 is SVGEGT. The J segment lost 4 bases and the V segment lost 0 bases, leaving 2 bases of the junction unmatched. The CDR3 has 14 amino acids. The CDR3 loop reads CASSYSGTVTEAFF. The DNA for the CDR3 is TGTGCCAGCAGTTACTCGGGGACAGTCACTGAAGCTTTCTTT.

Ten or more counts support this clonotype. V is TRBV28 and J is TRBJ1-6; TRBD1 might be the D (5 bases). This CDR3 has 16 residues. The germline V gene has CDR1 MDHEN and CDR2 SYDVKM. The V and J ends lost 2 bases and 7 bases respectively, with 15 bases between them. Written as DNA, the CDR3 is TGTGCCAGCAGTTTACAGGGTAGGGGAGGCAATTCACCCCTCCACTTT. Its translation is CASSLQGRGGNSPLHF.

The chain combines TRBV30 with TRBJ1-3; D unresolved. The germline V and J ends were trimmed by 2 bases and 0 bases, with 11 bases remaining between them. The V gene's germline CDR1 is GTSNPN and CDR2 SVGIG (reference sequence). The CDR3 is made up of 15 amino acids. CDR3 protein: CAWSREYDSGNTIYF. For the CDR3, the DNA is TGTGCCTGGAGTAGAGAATATGACTCTGGAAACACCATATATTTT.

This clonotype was counted at least ten times. The V gene is TRBV12-3 or TRBV12-4, the J gene TRBJ2-7, with D unresolved. Trimming removed 2 bases from V and 2 bases from J, with 10 bases in between. This CDR3 region has 14 residues. Here the CDR3 DNA reads TGTGCCAGCAGTTTATCCACGACCGCCTACGAGCAGTACTTC. This gives the protein CASSLSTTAYEQYF.